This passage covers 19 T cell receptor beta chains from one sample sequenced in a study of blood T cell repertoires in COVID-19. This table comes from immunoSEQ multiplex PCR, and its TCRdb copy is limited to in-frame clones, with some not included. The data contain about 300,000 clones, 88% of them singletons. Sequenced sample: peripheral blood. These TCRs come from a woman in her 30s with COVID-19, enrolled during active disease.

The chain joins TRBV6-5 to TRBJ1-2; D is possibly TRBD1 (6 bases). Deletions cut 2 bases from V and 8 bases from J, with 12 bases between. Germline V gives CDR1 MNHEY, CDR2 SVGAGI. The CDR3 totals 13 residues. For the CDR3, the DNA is TGTGCCAGCAGTTACCTGGACAGAGCAGGCTACACCTTC. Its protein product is CASSYLDRAGYTF.

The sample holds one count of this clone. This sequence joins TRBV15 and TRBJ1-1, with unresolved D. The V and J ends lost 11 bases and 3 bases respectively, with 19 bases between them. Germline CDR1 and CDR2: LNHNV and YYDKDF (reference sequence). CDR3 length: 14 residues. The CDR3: CASSTIREDTEAFF. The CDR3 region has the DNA TGTGCCTCCTCCACCATCCGGGAGGACACTGAAGCTTTCTTT.

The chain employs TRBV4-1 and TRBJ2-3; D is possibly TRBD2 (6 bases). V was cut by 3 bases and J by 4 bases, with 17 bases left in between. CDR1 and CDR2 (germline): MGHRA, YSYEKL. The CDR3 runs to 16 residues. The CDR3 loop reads CASSHPGSGRADTQYF. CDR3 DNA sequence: TGCGCCAGCAGCCACCCGGGTAGCGGTAGGGCAGATACGCAGTATTTT.

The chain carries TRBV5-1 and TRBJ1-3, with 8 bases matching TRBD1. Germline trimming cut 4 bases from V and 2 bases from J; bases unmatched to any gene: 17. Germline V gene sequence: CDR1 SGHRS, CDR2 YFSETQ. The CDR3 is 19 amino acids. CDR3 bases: TGCGCCAGCAGCGCTTGGACAGGGCGTGAGATTGGAGCTGGAAACACCATATATTTT. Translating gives CASSAWTGREIGAGNTIYF.

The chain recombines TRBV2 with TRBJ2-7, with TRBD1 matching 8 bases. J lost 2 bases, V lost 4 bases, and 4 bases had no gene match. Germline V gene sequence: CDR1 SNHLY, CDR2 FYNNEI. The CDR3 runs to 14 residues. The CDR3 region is CASSGTTGAYEQYV. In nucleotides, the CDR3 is TGTGCCAGCAGTGGGACGACAGGGGCCTACGAGCAGTACGTC.

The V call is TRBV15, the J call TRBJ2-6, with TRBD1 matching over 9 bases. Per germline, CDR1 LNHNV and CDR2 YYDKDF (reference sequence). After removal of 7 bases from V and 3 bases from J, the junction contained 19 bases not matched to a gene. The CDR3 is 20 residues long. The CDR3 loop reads CATIKGASGTGSFGANVLTF. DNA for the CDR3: TGTGCCACCATCAAGGGAGCCTCCGGGACAGGGTCCTTTGGGGCCAACGTCCTGACTTTC.

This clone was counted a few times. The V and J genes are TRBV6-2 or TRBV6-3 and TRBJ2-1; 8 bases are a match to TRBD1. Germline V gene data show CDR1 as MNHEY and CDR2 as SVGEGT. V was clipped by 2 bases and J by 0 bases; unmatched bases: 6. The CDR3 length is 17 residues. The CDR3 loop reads CASSYRQGMSSYNEQFF. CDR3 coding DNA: TGTGCCAGCAGTTACAGACAGGGGATGAGCTCCTACAATGAGCAGTTCTTC.

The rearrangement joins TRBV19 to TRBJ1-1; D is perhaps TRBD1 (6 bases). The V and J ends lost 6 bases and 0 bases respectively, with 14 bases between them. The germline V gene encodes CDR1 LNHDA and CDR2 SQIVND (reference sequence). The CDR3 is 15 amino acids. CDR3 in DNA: TGTGCCAGTAGCCCGGGACACCTCATGAACACTGAAGCTTTCTTT. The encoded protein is CASSPGHLMNTEAFF.

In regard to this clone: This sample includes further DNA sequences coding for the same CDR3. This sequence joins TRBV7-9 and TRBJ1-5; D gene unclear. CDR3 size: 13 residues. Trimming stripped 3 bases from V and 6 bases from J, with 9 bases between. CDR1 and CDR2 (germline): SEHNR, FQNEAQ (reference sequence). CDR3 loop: CASSLGGPQPQHF. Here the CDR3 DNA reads TGTGCCAGCAGCTTGGGAGGGCCTCAGCCCCAGCATTTT.

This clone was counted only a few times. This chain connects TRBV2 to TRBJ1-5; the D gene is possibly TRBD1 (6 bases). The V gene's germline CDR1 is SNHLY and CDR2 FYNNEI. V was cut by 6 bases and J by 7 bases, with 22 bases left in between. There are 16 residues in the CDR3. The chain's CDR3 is CASSPESGAYMQPQHF. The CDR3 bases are TGTGCCAGCAGCCCGGAGTCAGGGGCCTATATGCAGCCCCAGCATTTT.

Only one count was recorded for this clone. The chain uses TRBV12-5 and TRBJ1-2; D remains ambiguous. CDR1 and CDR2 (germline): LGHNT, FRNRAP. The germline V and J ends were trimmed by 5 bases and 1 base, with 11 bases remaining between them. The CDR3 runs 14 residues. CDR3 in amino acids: CASGLGALNYGYTF. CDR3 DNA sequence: TGTGCTAGTGGTCTGGGAGCCCTTAACTATGGCTACACCTTC.

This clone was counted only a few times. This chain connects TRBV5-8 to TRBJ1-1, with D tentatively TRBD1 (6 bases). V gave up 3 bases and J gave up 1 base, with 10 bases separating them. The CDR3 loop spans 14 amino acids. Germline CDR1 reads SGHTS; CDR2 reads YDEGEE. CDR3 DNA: TGTGCCAGCAGCTGGAGGACAGCGAACACTGAAGCTTTCTTT. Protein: CASSWRTANTEAFF. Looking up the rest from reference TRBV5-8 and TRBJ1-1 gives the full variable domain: EAGVTQSPTHLIKTRGQQATLRCSPISGHTSVYWYQQALGLGLQFLLWYDEGEERNRGNFPPRFSGRQFPNYSSELNVNALELEDSALYLCASSWRTANTEAFFGQGTRLTVV.

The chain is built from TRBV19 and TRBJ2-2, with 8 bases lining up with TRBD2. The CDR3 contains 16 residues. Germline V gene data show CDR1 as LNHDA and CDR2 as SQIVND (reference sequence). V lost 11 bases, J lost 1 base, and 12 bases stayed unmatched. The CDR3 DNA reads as TGTGCCCGTTCCGGGGGGGAGGGGTTGAACACCGGGGAGCTGTTTTTT. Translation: CARSGGEGLNTGELFF.

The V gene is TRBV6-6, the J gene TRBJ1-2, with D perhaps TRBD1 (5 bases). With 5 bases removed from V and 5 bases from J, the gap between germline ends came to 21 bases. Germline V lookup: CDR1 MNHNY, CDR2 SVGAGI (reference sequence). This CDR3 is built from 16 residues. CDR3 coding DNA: TGTGCCAGCAGTCGAACGCCCGGGCAGGGCTCGTATGGCTACACCTTC. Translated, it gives CASSRTPGQGSYGYTF.

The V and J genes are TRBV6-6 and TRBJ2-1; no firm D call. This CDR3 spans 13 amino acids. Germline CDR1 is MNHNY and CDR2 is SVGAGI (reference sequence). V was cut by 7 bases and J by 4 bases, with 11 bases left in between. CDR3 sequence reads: CASTKYGYNEQFF. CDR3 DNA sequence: TGTGCCAGCACAAAGTACGGGTACAATGAGCAGTTCTTC.

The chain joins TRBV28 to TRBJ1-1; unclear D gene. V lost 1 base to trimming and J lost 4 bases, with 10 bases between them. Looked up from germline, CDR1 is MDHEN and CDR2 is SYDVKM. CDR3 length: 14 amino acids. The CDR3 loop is CASSLLTGFTEAFF. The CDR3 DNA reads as TGTGCCAGCAGTTTATTAACGGGTTTCACTGAAGCTTTCTTT.

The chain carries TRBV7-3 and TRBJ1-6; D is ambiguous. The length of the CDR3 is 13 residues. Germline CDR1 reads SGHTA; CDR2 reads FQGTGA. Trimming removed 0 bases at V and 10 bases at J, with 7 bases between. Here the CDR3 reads CASSLTRSSPLHF. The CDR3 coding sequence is TGTGCCAGCAGCTTAACGAGAAGCTCACCCCTCCACTTT. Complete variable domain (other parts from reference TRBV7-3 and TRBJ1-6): GAGVSQTPSNKVTEKGKYVELRCDPISGHTALYWYRQSLGQGPEFLIYFQGTGAADDSGLPNDRFFAVRPEGSVSTLKIQRTERGDSAVYLCASSLTRSSPLHFGNGTRLTVT.

The CDR3 DNA reads as TGCGCCAGCAGCTGGATGGGACAGGGAGGTGAAAAACTGTTTTTT. It yields the protein CASSWMGQGGEKLFF. The gene calls are TRBV5-1 and TRBJ1-4, with 9 bases that match TRBD1. The V and J ends lost 3 bases and 7 bases, in that order; junction bases with no gene match: 7. The CDR3 runs to 15 residues. CDR1 is SGHRS and CDR2 is YFSETQ in the germline V gene.

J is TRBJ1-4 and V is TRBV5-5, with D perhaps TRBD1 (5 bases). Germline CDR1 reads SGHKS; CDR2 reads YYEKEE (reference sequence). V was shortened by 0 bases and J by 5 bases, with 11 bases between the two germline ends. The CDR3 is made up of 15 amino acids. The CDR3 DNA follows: TGTGCCAGCAGCTTGGAAGACAGATACAATGAAAAACTGTTTTTT. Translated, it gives CASSLEDRYNEKLFF.